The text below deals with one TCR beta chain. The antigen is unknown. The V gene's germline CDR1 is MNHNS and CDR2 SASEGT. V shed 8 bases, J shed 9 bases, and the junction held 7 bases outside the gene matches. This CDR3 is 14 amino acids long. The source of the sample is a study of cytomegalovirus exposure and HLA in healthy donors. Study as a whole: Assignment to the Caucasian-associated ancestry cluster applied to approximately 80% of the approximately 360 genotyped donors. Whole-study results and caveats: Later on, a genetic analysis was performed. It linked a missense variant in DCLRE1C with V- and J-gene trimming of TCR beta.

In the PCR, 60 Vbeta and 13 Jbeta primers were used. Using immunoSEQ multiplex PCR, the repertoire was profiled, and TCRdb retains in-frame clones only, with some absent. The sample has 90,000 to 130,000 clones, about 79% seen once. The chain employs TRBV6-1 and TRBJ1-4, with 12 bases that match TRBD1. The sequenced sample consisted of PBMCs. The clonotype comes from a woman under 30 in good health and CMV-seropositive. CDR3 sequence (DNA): TGTGCCAGCGAACGGGACAGGGGGCTTAAAAAACTGTTTTTT. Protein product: CASERDRGLKKLFF.